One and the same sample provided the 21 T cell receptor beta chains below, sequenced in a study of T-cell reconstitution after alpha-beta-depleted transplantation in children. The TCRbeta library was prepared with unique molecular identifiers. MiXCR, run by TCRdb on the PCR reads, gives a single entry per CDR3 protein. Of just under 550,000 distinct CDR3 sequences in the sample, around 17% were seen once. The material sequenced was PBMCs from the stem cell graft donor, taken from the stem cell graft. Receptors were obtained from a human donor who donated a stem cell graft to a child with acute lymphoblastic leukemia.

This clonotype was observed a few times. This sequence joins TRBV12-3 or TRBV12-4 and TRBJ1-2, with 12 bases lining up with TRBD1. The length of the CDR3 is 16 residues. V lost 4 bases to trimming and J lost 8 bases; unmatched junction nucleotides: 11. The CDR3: CASSSAGTGGAKGYTF. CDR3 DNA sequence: TGTGCCAGCAGTTCAGCCGGGACAGGGGGCGCGAAGGGCTACACCTTC.

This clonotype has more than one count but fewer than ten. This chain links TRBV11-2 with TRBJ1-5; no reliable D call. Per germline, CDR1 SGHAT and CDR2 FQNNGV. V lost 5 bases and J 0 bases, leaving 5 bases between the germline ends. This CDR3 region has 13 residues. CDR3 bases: TGTGCCAGCAGCCCTTATAGCAATCAGCCCCAGCATTTT. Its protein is CASSPYSNQPQHF.

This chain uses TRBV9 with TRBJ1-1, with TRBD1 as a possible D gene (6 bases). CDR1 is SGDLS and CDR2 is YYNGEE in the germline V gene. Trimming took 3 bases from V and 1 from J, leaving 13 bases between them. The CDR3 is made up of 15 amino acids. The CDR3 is CASSAEQGRNTEAFF. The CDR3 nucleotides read TGTGCCAGCAGCGCGGAACAGGGAAGGAACACTGAAGCTTTCTTT.

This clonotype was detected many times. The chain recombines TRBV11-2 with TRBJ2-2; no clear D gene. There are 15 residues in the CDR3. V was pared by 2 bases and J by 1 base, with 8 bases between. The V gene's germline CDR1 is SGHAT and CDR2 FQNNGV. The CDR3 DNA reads TGTGCCAGCAGCTTAATATCGGGGAACACCGGGGAGCTGTTTTTT. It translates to CASSLISGNTGELFF.

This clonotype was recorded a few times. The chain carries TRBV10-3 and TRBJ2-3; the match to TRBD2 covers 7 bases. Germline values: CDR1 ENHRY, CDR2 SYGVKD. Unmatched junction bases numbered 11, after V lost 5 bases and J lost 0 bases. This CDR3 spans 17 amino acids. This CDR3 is CAISTLNSGPSTDTQYF. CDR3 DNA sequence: TGTGCCATCAGTACATTGAATAGCGGGCCTAGCACAGATACGCAGTATTTT.

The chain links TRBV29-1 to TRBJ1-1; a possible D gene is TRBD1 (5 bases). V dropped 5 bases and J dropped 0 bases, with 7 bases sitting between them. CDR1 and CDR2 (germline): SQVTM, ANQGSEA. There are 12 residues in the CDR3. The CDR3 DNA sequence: TGCAGCGTTAACAGGTTGAACACTGAAGCTTTCTTT. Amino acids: CSVNRLNTEAFF.

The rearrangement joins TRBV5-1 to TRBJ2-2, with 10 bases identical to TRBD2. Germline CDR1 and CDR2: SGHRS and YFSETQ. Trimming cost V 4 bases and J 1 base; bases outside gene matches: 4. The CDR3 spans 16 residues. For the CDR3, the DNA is TGCGCCAGCAGCCAGGGACTAGCGAGGAACACCGGGGAGCTGTTTTTT. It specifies CASSQGLARNTGELFF.

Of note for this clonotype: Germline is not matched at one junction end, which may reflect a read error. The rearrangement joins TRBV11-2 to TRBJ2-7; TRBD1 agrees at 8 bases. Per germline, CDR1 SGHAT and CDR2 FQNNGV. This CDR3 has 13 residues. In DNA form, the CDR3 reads TGCGCCAGCAGCGTGACAGGGGCTTACGAGCAGTACTTC. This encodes CASSVTGAYEQYF.

The CDR3 loop is CASSLGRTVPYEQYF. Written as DNA, the CDR3 is TGTGCCAGCAGCTTGGGGCGGACCGTCCCCTACGAGCAGTACTTC. The rearrangement links TRBV5-5 to TRBJ2-7; D ambiguous. V dropped 0 bases and J dropped 2 bases, with 12 bases sitting between them. This CDR3 comprises 15 residues. Germline CDR1 is SGHKS and CDR2 is YYEKEE (reference sequence).

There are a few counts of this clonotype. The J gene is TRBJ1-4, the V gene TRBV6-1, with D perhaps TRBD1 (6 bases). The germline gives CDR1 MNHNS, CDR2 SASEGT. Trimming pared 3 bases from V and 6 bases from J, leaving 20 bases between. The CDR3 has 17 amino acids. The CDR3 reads CASSDPPLGANYEKLFF. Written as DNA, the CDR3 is TGTGCCAGCAGTGATCCCCCCCTGGGGGCAAATTATGAAAAACTGTTTTTT.

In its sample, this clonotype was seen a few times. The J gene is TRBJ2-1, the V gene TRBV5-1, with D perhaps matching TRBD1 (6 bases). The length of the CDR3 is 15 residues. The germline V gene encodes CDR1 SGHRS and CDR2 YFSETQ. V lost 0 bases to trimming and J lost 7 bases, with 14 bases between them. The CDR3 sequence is CASSLAQGRRNEQFF. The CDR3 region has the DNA TGCGCCAGCAGCTTGGCCCAGGGGCGTAGGAATGAGCAGTTCTTC. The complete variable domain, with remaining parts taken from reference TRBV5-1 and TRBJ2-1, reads KAGVTQTPRYLIKTRGQQVTLSCSPISGHRSVSWYQQTPGQGLQFLFEYFSETQRNKGNFPGRFSGRQFSNSRSEMNVSTLELGDSALYLCASSLAQGRRNEQFFGPGTRLTVL.

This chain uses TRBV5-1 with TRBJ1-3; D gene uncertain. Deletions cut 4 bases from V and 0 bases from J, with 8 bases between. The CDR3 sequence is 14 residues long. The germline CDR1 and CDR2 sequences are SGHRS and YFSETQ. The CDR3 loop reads CASSVQSSGNTIYF. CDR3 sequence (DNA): TGCGCCAGCAGCGTCCAGAGCTCTGGAAACACCATATATTTT.

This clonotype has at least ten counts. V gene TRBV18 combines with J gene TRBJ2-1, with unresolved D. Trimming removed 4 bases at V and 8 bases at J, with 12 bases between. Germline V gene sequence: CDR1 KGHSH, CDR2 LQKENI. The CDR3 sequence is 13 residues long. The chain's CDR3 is CASSLSLGYEQFF. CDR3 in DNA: TGTGCCAGCTCACTCTCACTTGGCTATGAGCAGTTCTTC.

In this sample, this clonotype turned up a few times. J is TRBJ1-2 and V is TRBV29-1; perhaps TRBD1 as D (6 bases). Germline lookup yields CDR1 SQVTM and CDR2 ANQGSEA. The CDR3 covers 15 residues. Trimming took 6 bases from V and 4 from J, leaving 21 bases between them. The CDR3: CSVPPGTLGGYGYTF. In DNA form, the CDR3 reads TGCAGCGTGCCGCCAGGGACACTCGGGGGCTATGGCTACACCTTC.

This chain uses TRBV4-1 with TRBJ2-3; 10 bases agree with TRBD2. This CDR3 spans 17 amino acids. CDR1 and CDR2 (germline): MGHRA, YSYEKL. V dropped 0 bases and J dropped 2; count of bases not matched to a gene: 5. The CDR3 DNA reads TGCGCCAGCAGCCAAGAGGGCCTAGCGGGGGCCACAGATACGCAGTATTTT. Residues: CASSQEGLAGATDTQYF.

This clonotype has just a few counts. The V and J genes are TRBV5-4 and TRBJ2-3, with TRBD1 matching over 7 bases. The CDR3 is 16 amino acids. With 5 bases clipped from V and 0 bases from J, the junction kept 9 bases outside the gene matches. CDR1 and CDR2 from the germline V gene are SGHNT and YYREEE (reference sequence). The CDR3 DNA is TGTGCCAGCAGGGCCGGGACAGCCCGTAGCACAGATACGCAGTATTTT. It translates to CASRAGTARSTDTQYF.

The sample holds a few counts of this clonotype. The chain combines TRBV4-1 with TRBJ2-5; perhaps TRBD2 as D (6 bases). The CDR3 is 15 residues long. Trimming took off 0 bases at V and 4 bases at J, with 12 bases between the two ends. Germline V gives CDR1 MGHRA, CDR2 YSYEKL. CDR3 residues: CASSQDPRDPETQYF. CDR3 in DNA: TGCGCCAGCAGCCAAGACCCGCGGGACCCAGAGACCCAGTACTTC.

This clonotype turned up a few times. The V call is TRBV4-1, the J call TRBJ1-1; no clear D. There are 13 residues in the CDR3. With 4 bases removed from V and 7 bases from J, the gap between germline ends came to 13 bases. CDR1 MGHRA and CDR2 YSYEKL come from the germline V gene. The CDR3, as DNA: TGCGCCAGCAGCCTCCTACTCCGGGGTGAAGCTTTCTTT. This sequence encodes CASSLLLRGEAFF.

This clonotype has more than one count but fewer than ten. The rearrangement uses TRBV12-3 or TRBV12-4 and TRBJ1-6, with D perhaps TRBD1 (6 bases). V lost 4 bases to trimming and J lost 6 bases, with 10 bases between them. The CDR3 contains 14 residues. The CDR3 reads CASSWGQVNSPLHF. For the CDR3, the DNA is TGTGCCAGCAGTTGGGGACAAGTTAATTCACCCCTCCACTTT.

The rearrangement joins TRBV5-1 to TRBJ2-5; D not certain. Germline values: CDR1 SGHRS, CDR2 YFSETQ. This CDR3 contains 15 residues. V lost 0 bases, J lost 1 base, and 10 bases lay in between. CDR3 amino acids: CASSLASRTQETQYF. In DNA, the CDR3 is TGCGCCAGCAGCTTGGCTTCTAGAACCCAAGAGACCCAGTACTTC. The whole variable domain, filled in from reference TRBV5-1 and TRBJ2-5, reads KAGVTQTPRYLIKTRGQQVTLSCSPISGHRSVSWYQQTPGQGLQFLFEYFSETQRNKGNFPGRFSGRQFSNSRSEMNVSTLELGDSALYLCASSLASRTQETQYFGPGTRLLVL.

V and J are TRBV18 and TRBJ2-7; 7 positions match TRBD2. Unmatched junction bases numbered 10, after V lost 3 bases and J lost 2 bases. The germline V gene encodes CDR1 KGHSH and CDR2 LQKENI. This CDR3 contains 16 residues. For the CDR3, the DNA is TGTGCCAGCTCACCCATCCGGGAGGACCCCACCTACGAGCAGTACTTC. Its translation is CASSPIREDPTYEQYF.